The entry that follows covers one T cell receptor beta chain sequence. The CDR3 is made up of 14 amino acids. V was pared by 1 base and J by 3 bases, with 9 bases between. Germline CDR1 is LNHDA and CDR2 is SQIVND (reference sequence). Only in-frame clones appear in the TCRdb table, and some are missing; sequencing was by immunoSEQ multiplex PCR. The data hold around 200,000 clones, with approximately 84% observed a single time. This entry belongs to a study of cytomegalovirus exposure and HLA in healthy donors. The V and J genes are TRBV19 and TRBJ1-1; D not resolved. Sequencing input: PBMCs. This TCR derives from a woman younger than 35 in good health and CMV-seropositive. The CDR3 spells CASSIAGVYTEAFF. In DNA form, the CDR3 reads TGTGCCAGTAGTATAGCAGGCGTTTACACTGAAGCTTTCTTT. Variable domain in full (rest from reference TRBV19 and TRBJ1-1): DGGITQSPKYLFRKEGQNVTLSCEQNLNHDAMYWYRQDPGQGLRLIYYSQIVNDFQKGDIAEGYSVSREKKESFPLTVTSAQKNPTAFYLCASSIAGVYTEAFFGQGTRLTVV.